This T cell receptor (beta chain) was captured in a study of blood T cells in healthy people across ages. Study-wide results and caveats: The recorded TCR beta diversity per million T cells decreased in a roughly linear manner with age.

The CDR3 consists of 13 residues. Germline assignment: CDR1 MNHEY and CDR2 SMNVEV (reference sequence). Trimming took off 5 bases at V and 7 bases at J, with 14 bases between the two ends. Then a second PCR, running roughly 7 to 12 cycles, was carried out with a sample-barcoded 5' primer and a J-beta primer mix. Via MiXCR, TCRdb re-called the 5' RACE reads, giving one row per CDR3 protein. The table has some 1.7 million distinct CDR3 sequences, roughly 27% seen once. This clonotype was seen many times. Its antigen is as yet unknown. This sequence originates from a woman aged 25 to 39 in good health. The chain employs TRBV27 and TRBJ2-5, with D possibly TRBD2 on 5 matching bases. The specimen was blood. The CDR3 protein is CASSPMTEGTQYF. In DNA, the CDR3 is TGTGCCAGCAGTCCCATGACCGAGGGGACCCAGTACTTC.